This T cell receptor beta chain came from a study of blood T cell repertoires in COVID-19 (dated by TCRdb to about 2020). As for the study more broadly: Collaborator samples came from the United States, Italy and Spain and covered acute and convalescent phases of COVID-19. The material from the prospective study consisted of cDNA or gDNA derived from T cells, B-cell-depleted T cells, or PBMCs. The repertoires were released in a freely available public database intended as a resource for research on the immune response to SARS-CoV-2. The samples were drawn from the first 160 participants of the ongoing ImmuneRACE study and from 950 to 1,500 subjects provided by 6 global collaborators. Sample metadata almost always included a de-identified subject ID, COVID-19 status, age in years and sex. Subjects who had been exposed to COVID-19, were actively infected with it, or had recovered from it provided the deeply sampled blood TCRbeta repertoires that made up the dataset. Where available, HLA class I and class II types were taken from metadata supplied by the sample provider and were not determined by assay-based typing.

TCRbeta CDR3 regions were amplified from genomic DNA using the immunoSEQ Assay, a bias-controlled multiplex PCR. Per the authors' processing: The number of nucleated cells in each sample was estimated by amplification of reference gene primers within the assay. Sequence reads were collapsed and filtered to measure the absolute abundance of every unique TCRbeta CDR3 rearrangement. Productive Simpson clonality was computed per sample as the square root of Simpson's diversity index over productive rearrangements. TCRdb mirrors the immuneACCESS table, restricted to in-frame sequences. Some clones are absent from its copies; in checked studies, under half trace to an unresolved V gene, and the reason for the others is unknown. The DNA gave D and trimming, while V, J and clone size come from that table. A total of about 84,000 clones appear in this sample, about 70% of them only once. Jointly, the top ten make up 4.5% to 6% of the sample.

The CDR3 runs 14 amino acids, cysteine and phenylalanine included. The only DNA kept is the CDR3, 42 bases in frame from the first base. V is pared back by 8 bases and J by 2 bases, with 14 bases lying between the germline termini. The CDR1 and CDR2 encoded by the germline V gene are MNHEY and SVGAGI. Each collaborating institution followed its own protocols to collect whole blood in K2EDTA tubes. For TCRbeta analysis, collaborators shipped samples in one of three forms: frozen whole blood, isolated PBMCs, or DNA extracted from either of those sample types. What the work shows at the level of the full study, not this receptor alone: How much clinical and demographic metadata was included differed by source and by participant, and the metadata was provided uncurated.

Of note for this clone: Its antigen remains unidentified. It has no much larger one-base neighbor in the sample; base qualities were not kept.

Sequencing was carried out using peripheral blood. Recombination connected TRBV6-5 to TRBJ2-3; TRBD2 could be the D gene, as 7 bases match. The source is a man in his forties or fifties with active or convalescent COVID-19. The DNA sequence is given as TGTGCCAGCCGCCGGGGGGCCCACACAGATACGCAGTATTTT. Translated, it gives CASRRGAHTDTQYF.